This entry lists 30 T cell receptor beta chains sequenced from one sample in a study of cytomegalovirus exposure and HLA in healthy donors. PCR used 60 Vbeta primers and 13 Jbeta primers. Profiled with immunoSEQ multiplex PCR; TCRdb holds only in-frame clones, not every one. The data hold roughly 200,000 clones, with 78% observed a single time. Sequenced: PBMCs. The receptors were gathered from a female donor in good health and CMV-seronegative.

This clone was observed a single time. V usage is TRBV7-9 and J usage is TRBJ1-3; 9 bases map to TRBD1. V lost 2 bases and J lost 9; bases outside the gene matches: 14. Germline assignment: CDR1 SEHNR and CDR2 FQNEAQ (reference sequence). This CDR3 spans 17 amino acids. This CDR3 is CASSLTLRQGEDTTIYF. CDR3 DNA sequence: TGTGCCAGCAGCTTAACACTCCGACAGGGGGAAGATACCACCATATATTTT. Together with reference TRBV7-9 and TRBJ1-3, the CDR3 gives the full variable domain: DTGVSQNPRHKITKRGQNVTFRCDPISEHNRLYWYRQTLGQGPEFLTYFQNEAQLEKSRLLSDRFSAERPKGSFSTLEIQRTEQGDSAMYLCASSLTLRQGEDTTIYFGEGSWLTVV.

This clone was seen a single time. This chain's CDR3 is CASSLEGARLGETQYF. Written as DNA, the CDR3 is TGTGCCAGCAGCTTAGAAGGGGCGCGGCTGGGGGAGACCCAGTACTTC. The V and J genes are TRBV7-9 and TRBJ2-5; weak D call: TRBD1 (5 bases). V gave up 1 base and J gave up 5 bases, with 17 bases separating them. From germline, CDR1 is SEHNR and CDR2 FQNEAQ (reference sequence). The CDR3 extends over 16 amino acids.

CDR3 sequence (DNA): TGTGCCAGTAGTTTCATGGACAGGGAAAACTATGGCTACACCTTC. Encoded protein: CASSFMDRENYGYTF. The chain links TRBV19 to TRBJ1-2; 8 nucleotides align to TRBD1. This CDR3 has 15 residues. CDR1 is LNHDA and CDR2 is SQIVND in the germline V gene (reference sequence). The J segment lost 2 bases and the V segment lost 5 bases, leaving 7 bases of the junction unmatched.

The V and J genes are TRBV9 and TRBJ2-1; TRBD2 agrees at 8 bases. CDR3 length equals 14 residues. V shed 0 bases, J shed 8 bases, and the junction held 4 bases outside the gene matches. Looked up from germline, CDR1 is SGDLS and CDR2 is YYNGEE. This CDR3 is CASSVVATSDEQFF. The CDR3 DNA follows: TGTGCCAGCAGCGTAGTCGCGACTAGCGATGAGCAGTTCTTC.

The chain combines TRBV29-1 with TRBJ2-5; 9 nucleotides line up with TRBD2. This CDR3 is 14 amino acids long. J gave up 0 bases and V 4 bases, and 3 bases lay outside the gene matches. Per the germline V gene, CDR1 is SQVTM and CDR2 is ANQGSEA. In DNA, the CDR3 is TGCAGCGTTGGTATAGCGGGGGACCAAGAGACCCAGTACTTC. This translates into CSVGIAGDQETQYF. Using reference TRBV29-1 and TRBJ2-5 for the parts outside the CDR3, the full variable domain is SAVISQKPSRDICQRGTSLTIQCQVDSQVTMMFWYRQQPGQSLTLIATANQGSEATYESGFVIDKFPISRPNLTFSTLTVSNMSPEDSSIYLCSVGIAGDQETQYFGPGTRLLVL.

The V call is TRBV6-5, the J call TRBJ1-5, with D perhaps matching TRBD1 (6 bases). The CDR3 is 13 residues long. Germline V gene sequence: CDR1 MNHEY, CDR2 SVGAGI. V lost 5 bases and J 4 bases, leaving 9 bases between the germline ends. The CDR3 nucleotides read TGTGCCAGCAGTGGACAGCCTAATCAGCCCCAGCATTTT. It yields the protein CASSGQPNQPQHF.

This clone was seen a few times. V gene TRBV7-9 combines with J gene TRBJ1-4; D uncertain. The CDR3 sequence is 17 residues long. Germline V gene data show CDR1 as SEHNR and CDR2 as FQNEAQ (reference sequence). V was shortened by 1 base and J by 0 bases, with 12 bases between the two germline ends. CDR3 in amino acids: CASSLEGGTATNEKLFF. The DNA of the CDR3 is TGTGCCAGCAGCTTAGAGGGAGGCACAGCAACTAATGAAAAACTGTTTTTT.

The chain uses TRBV19 and TRBJ2-5; possible D gene TRBD2, 5 bases. V lost 6 bases to trimming and J lost 2 bases, with 25 bases between them. The CDR3 spans 18 residues. Germline loops: CDR1 LNHDA, CDR2 SQIVND (reference sequence). CDR3 in DNA: TGTGCCAGTAGCCCAGATGGACTCACCCATCTTTCTCAAGAGACCCAGTACTTC. It specifies CASSPDGLTHLSQETQYF.

This sequence joins TRBV6-6 and TRBJ1-1, with 7 bases identical to TRBD1. The length of the CDR3 is 16 residues. The germline CDR1 and CDR2 sequences are MNHNY and SVGAGI (reference sequence). Trimming at V came to 0 bases and at J to 0 bases, leaving 4 bases not matched to a gene. The CDR3 bases are TGTGCCAGCAGTTACTCGACAGGGTCCGTGAACACTGAAGCTTTCTTT. It translates to CASSYSTGSVNTEAFF.

This clone occurred a few times. The chain carries TRBV18 and TRBJ1-2, with 8 bases aligning to TRBD1. With 3 bases clipped from V and 8 bases from J, the junction kept 5 bases outside the gene matches. The CDR3 length is 13 residues. From germline, CDR1 is KGHSH and CDR2 LQKENI. The DNA for the CDR3 is TGTGCCAGCTCACCGCTGACAGGGGAAGGCTACACCTTC. Amino acid sequence: CASSPLTGEGYTF.

J is TRBJ2-7 and V is TRBV6-5; tentatively, D is TRBD1 (6 bases). CDR1 MNHEY and CDR2 SVGAGI come from the germline V gene. Between the trimmed V and J ends, which lost 6 bases and 3 bases, there was a span of 12 bases. The CDR3 covers 13 residues. In nucleotides, the CDR3 is TGTGCCAGCAGCCTGGGACAACTCTACGAGCAGTACTTC. Translation gives CASSLGQLYEQYF.

V usage is TRBV9 and J usage is TRBJ2-3; TRBD2 matches 12 bases. The V gene end was trimmed by 3 bases and the J gene end by 2 bases; junction bases not matched to a gene: 7. There are 17 residues in the CDR3. The germline V gene has CDR1 SGDLS and CDR2 YYNGEE. In nucleotides, the CDR3 is TGTGCCAGCAGCGAGGGACTAGCGGGCTTACCCACAGATACGCAGTATTTT. Translated, it gives CASSEGLAGLPTDTQYF.

V is TRBV2 and J is TRBJ1-1; TRBD1 might be the D (5 bases). This CDR3 is 13 amino acids long. The ends were cut back, 5 bases at V and 0 bases at J, with 7 bases in the middle. CDR1 and CDR2 from the germline V gene are SNHLY and FYNNEI. CDR3 residues: CASSTGVNTEAFF. In DNA form, the CDR3 reads TGTGCCAGCAGTACAGGAGTGAACACTGAAGCTTTCTTT. The full variable domain, with the rest looked up from reference TRBV2 and TRBJ1-1, is EPEVTQTPSHQVTQMGQEVILRCVPISNHLYFYWYRQILGQKVEFLVSFYNNEISEKSEIFDDQFSVERPDGSNFTLKIRSTKLEDSAMYFCASSTGVNTEAFFGQGTRLTVV.

The V and J genes are TRBV7-8 and TRBJ2-5; possibly TRBD1 for D (6 bases). V was cut by 1 base and J by 5 bases, with 17 bases left in between. Germline V gives CDR1 SGHVS, CDR2 FQNEAQ. This CDR3 has 16 residues. CDR3 loop: CASSLGVLGQGETQYF. CDR3 DNA sequence: TGTGCCAGCAGCTTAGGGGTTCTGGGGCAGGGGGAGACCCAGTACTTC.

This clone was recorded once. The genes are TRBV19 and TRBJ1-1, with 12 bases fitting TRBD1. The germline gives CDR1 LNHDA, CDR2 SQIVND (reference sequence). Trimming took 4 bases from V and 1 from J; bases not matched to a gene: 13. The CDR3 extends over 19 amino acids. The CDR3 DNA follows: TGTGCCAGTAGTACCCCGGGACAGGGGGCTGGGAGTGCGAACACTGAAGCTTTCTTT. Its protein product is CASSTPGQGAGSANTEAFF.

In the case of this clone: The junction differs from germline at one of its ends, possibly a read error. V is TRBV7-9 and J is TRBJ1-4, with TRBD1 identical over 9 bases. CDR3 length equals 15 residues. Germline V CDR1 and CDR2: SEHNR, FQNEAQ (reference sequence). The CDR3 nucleotides are TGTTCCAGCAGCCGTATCGACAGGGGGGGTGAAAAACTGTTTTTT. Protein product: CSSSRIDRGGEKLFF.

This rearrangement joins TRBV29-1 to TRBJ2-7, with TRBD2 matching over 7 bases. CDR3 length: 13 residues. J was trimmed by 1 base and V by 4 bases; bases with no gene match: 4. Germline values: CDR1 SQVTM, CDR2 ANQGSEA. CDR3 residues: CSVVLAASYEQYF. CDR3 bases: TGCAGCGTTGTGCTAGCGGCATCCTACGAGCAGTACTTC.

CDR3 nucleotide sequence: TGTGCCAGCAGCTCTGGGAGCTCCACAACGCAGTATTTT. Translation gives CASSSGSSTTQYF. This chain joins TRBV7-3 and TRBJ2-3; tentative D call: TRBD2 (5 bases). V lost 4 bases and J lost 9, with 14 bases in between. This CDR3 has 13 residues. Germline loops: CDR1 SGHTA, CDR2 FQGTGA.

This chain uses TRBV6-1 with TRBJ1-5; D remains unclear. The V gene lost 5 bases and the J gene lost 6 bases, with 8 bases spanning the gap. From germline, CDR1 is MNHNS and CDR2 SASEGT. The CDR3 covers 12 residues. CDR3 region: CASSSGSQPQHF. The CDR3, as DNA: TGTGCCAGCAGTTCGGGGAGTCAGCCCCAGCATTTT.

V usage is TRBV15 and J usage is TRBJ2-1, with D unresolved. Germline V gene sequence: CDR1 LNHNV, CDR2 YYDKDF (reference sequence). The V end was cut by 6 bases, the J end by 11 bases, with 17 bases between. The CDR3 contains 13 residues. The CDR3 DNA reads TGTGCCACCAGTAAGGAATACACCAGGCAGCAGTTCTTC. It translates to CATSKEYTRQQFF.

The chain couples TRBV6-6 to TRBJ2-1; 8 bases align to TRBD2. This CDR3 comprises 14 residues. V was pared by 4 bases and J by 9 bases, with 8 bases of the junction left unmatched. Germline V lookup: CDR1 MNHNY, CDR2 SVGAGI (reference sequence). CDR3: CASSFPSGYSEQFF. CDR3 DNA: TGTGCCAGCAGTTTCCCTAGCGGGTATAGTGAGCAGTTCTTC.

CDR3 DNA sequence: TGTGCCAGCAGCTTCGGCGGGAGGGCGGTGAATGAGCAGTTCTTC. Amino acid sequence: CASSFGGRAVNEQFF. The chain uses TRBV5-6 and TRBJ2-1; 9 bases agree with TRBD2. Per germline, CDR1 SGHDT and CDR2 YYEEEE. V lost 2 bases and J lost 7; bases outside the gene matches: 7. This CDR3 is 15 amino acids long.

On this clone itself: The junction departs from germline at one end; a sequencing error may be responsible. Within the sample, other DNA sequences also encode this same CDR3. This chain links TRBV2 with TRBJ1-3; D is ambiguous. Germline lookup yields CDR1 SNHLY and CDR2 FYNNEI. The CDR3 totals 14 residues. For the CDR3, the DNA is TGTGCCAGCAGGACGCGGTCCTCTGGAAACACCATATATTTC. Encoded protein: CASRTRSSGNTIYF.

V and J are TRBV5-6 and TRBJ1-2; 8 nucleotides align to TRBD1. Germline V gene lookup returns CDR1 SGHDT and CDR2 YYEEEE. The ends lost 2 bases at V and 0 bases at J; junction bases unmatched: 12. There are 18 residues in the CDR3. For the CDR3, the DNA is TGTGCCAGCAGCTTACGGGGACAGGAGCTGGGGGCTAACTATGGCTACACCTTC. It codes for CASSLRGQELGANYGYTF. Full variable domain (rest looked up from reference TRBV5-6 and TRBJ1-2): DAGVTQSPTHLIKTRGQQVTLRCSPKSGHDTVSWYQQALGQGPQFIFQYYEEEERQRGNFPDRFSGHQFPNYSSELNVNALLLGDSALYLCASSLRGQELGANYGYTFGSGTRLTVV.

The V and J genes are TRBV25-1 and TRBJ1-2, with TRBD1 identical over 9 bases. J lost 1 base, V lost 4 bases, and 4 bases had no gene match. The germline V gene encodes CDR1 MGHDK and CDR2 SYGVNS. The CDR3 contains 15 residues. CDR3 DNA: TGTGCCAGCAGTGCCCCGGGACAGGGTAACTATGGCTACACCTTC. It specifies CASSAPGQGNYGYTF.

This chain uses TRBV4-2 with TRBJ2-7; 10 nucleotides line up with TRBD2. The V segment lost 4 bases and the J segment 3 bases; nucleotides outside the gene matches: 6. The CDR3 extends over 15 amino acids. CDR1 and CDR2 (germline): LGHNA, YNFKEQ. In DNA, the CDR3 is TGTGCCAGCAGCCCTCCAGGACTAGCGGACTACGAGCAGTACTTC. This codes for CASSPPGLADYEQYF.

This clone showed up just a few times. V gene TRBV19 combines with J gene TRBJ1-1; perhaps TRBD1 as D (6 bases). Trimming cost V 3 bases and J 10 bases, with 12 bases left between them. Per the germline V gene, CDR1 is LNHDA and CDR2 is SQIVND (reference sequence). The CDR3 length is 12 residues. CDR3 protein: CASSIRDTGAFF. DNA for the CDR3: TGTGCCAGTAGTATCCGGGACACGGGAGCTTTCTTT.

The chain employs TRBV4-3 and TRBJ2-4; possible D gene TRBD2, 6 bases. Germline-derived CDR1 and CDR2 are LGHNA and YSLEER. CDR3 size: 13 residues. V was clipped by 0 bases and J by 8 bases, with 8 bases between them. Written as DNA, the CDR3 is TGCGCCAGCAGCCAAGACAGGGAGGACATTCAGTACTTC. Amino acids: CASSQDREDIQYF.

This clone has just a few counts. The J gene is TRBJ2-5, the V gene TRBV13; 7 nucleotides align to TRBD1. Unmatched junction bases numbered 3, after V lost 3 bases and J lost 5 bases. Germline V gene lookup returns CDR1 PRHDT and CDR2 FYEKMQ (reference sequence). This CDR3 is 13 amino acids long. The CDR3 region has the DNA TGTGCCAGCAGCTTCCGCAGGGGGGAGACCCAGTACTTC. Residues: CASSFRRGETQYF.

The chain joins TRBV7-2 to TRBJ1-3; maybe TRBD1 (5 bases). This CDR3 has 16 amino acids. The germline V and J ends were trimmed by 5 bases and 3 bases, with 17 bases remaining between them. Per germline, CDR1 SGHTA and CDR2 FQGNSA. CDR3 residues: CASSERQPGLGNTIYF. Written as DNA, the CDR3 is TGTGCCAGCAGCGAGAGACAGCCCGGGCTTGGAAACACCATATATTTT.